Below, 5 T cell receptor beta chains from the same sample are listed, as sequenced in a study of cytomegalovirus exposure and HLA in healthy donors. 13 Jbeta primers and 60 Vbeta primers were used for the PCR. Using immunoSEQ multiplex PCR, the repertoire was profiled, and TCRdb retains in-frame clones only, with some absent. The sample lists about 120,000 clones; about 86% were seen once. Source material: PBMCs. All receptors derive from a woman aged 40 to 55 in good health and CMV-seronegative.

The chain links TRBV14 to TRBJ1-2, with D possibly TRBD1 on 6 matching bases. Trimming cost V 0 bases and J 4 bases, with 15 bases left between them. In germline, CDR1 is SGHDN, CDR2 FVKESK. There are 16 residues in the CDR3. In DNA form, the CDR3 reads TGTGCCAGCAGCCAAGAGAGTCAGGGGATCTCCTATGGCTACACCTTC. The encoded protein is CASSQESQGISYGYTF.

The rearrangement joins TRBV9 to TRBJ1-1; D is perhaps TRBD1 (5 bases). V was cut by 7 bases and J by 4 bases, with 23 bases left in between. The germline gives CDR1 SGDLS, CDR2 YYNGEE. CDR3 length equals 16 residues. CDR3 coding DNA: TGTGCCAGCCGCCCTGGGGGAGGAAGGTGGGGCACTGAAGCTTTCTTT. Its protein product is CASRPGGGRWGTEAFF.

Only a few counts were recorded for this clone. This rearrangement joins TRBV6-5 to TRBJ2-6, with 7 bases lining up with TRBD1. Germline V gene data show CDR1 as MNHEY and CDR2 as SVGAGI. The CDR3 extends over 15 amino acids. The V segment lost 6 bases and the J segment 0 bases; nucleotides outside the gene matches: 2. Here the CDR3 reads CASRSGGSGANVLTF. As DNA, the CDR3 is TGTGCCAGCAGGTCAGGGGGCTCTGGGGCCAACGTCCTGACTTTC.

The rearrangement uses TRBV5-1 and TRBJ2-3; 11 nucleotides match TRBD2. V trimming: 1 base; J trimming: 6 bases; junction bases outside the gene matches: 10. The CDR3 sequence is 17 residues long. CDR1 SGHRS and CDR2 YFSETQ come from the germline V gene. The CDR3 DNA reads as TGCGCCAGCAGCTTGTCTTTAGCGGGAGGGCCAGGGGATACGCAGTATTTT. It translates to CASSLSLAGGPGDTQYF.

J is TRBJ2-5 and V is TRBV9, with a weak D call TRBD1 (7 bases). V was shortened by 3 bases and J by 5 bases, with 14 bases between the two germline ends. CDR3 length: 14 residues. Germline CDR1 and CDR2: SGDLS and YYNGEE. The CDR3 spells CASSARQGGETQYF. Here the CDR3 DNA reads TGTGCCAGCAGCGCAAGACAGGGAGGCGAGACCCAGTACTTC. Based on the CDR3 plus reference TRBV9 and TRBJ2-5, the full variable domain is DSGVTQTPKHLITATGQRVTLRCSPRSGDLSVYWYQQSLDQGLQFLIQYYNGEERAKGNILERFSAQQFPDLHSELNLSSLELGDSALYFCASSARQGGETQYFGPGTRLLVL.